Following are 32 T cell receptor beta chains from one sample sequenced in a study of T cells in localized non-small cell lung cancer. TCRdb keeps only in-frame clones here, not all; method: immunoSEQ multiplex PCR. The table lists tens of thousands of clones, about nine tenths of them singletons. Material: PBMCs, obtained before any cancer treatment. All receptors derive from a man aged 35-75 years with stage II squamous cell lung carcinoma.

The chain links TRBV5-4 to TRBJ2-5; D is unclear. V gave up 1 base and J gave up 2 bases, with 6 bases separating them. The CDR3 extends over 13 amino acids. Germline CDR1 and CDR2: SGHNT and YYREEE (reference sequence). CDR3 DNA sequence: TGTGCCAGCAGCTTGAGGGAACAAGAGACCCAGTACTTC. Amino acid sequence: CASSLREQETQYF.

V is TRBV6-5 and J is TRBJ1-1; 9 bases map to TRBD1. This CDR3 region has 14 residues. Germline CDR1 and CDR2: MNHEY and SVGAGI. After removal of 7 bases from V and 3 bases from J, the junction contained 6 bases not matched to a gene. CDR3 sequence (DNA): TGTGCCAGCACTGACAGGGGGTCGTACACTGAAGCTTTCTTT. The encoded protein is CASTDRGSYTEAFF.

The genes are TRBV10-2 and TRBJ1-6; tentative D call: TRBD1 (6 bases). This CDR3 is 14 amino acids long. Trimming left V 6 bases short and J 7 bases short, with 13 bases between. Germline loops: CDR1 WSHSY, CDR2 SAAADI. The CDR3 nucleotides read TGCGCCAGCAGGACGGACAGAAGAAATTCACCCCTCCACTTT. It yields the protein CASRTDRRNSPLHF.

Only one count was recorded for this clone. The chain uses TRBV30 and TRBJ1-6, with TRBD1 as a possible D gene (5 bases). Looked up from germline, CDR1 is GTSNPN and CDR2 is SVGIG (reference sequence). V was clipped by 2 bases and J by 7 bases, with 9 bases between them. The CDR3 is made up of 13 amino acids. CDR3 DNA: TGTGCCTGGAGTCTCGAGGGGAATTCACCCCTCCACTTT. Protein product: CAWSLEGNSPLHF. The full variable domain, with the rest looked up from reference TRBV30 and TRBJ1-6, is SQTIHQWPATLVQPVGSPLSLECTVEGTSNPNLYWYRQAAGRGLQLLFYSVGIGQISSEVPQNLSASRPQDRQFILSSKKLLLSDSGFYLCAWSLEGNSPLHFGNGTRLTVT.

This rearrangement joins TRBV2 to TRBJ2-7; no clear D. CDR1 and CDR2 (germline): SNHLY, FYNNEI. The CDR3 is made up of 11 amino acids. Trimming pared 8 bases from V and 2 bases from J, leaving 7 bases between. In DNA, the CDR3 is TGTGCCAGCCGGGCGGCCTACGAGCAGTACTTC. Translated, it gives CASRAAYEQYF.

The chain couples TRBV19 to TRBJ1-2; no clear D gene. CDR1 is LNHDA, CDR2 SQIVND, per germline (reference sequence). Trimming removed 5 bases from V and 5 bases from J, with 15 bases in between. This CDR3 has 14 amino acids. The CDR3 loop reads CASSENGLSYGYTF. The CDR3 DNA follows: TGTGCCAGTAGTGAGAACGGGCTTTCTTATGGCTACACCTTC. Together with reference TRBV19 and TRBJ1-2, the CDR3 gives the full variable domain: DGGITQSPKYLFRKEGQNVTLSCEQNLNHDAMYWYRQDPGQGLRLIYYSQIVNDFQKGDIAEGYSVSREKKESFPLTVTSAQKNPTAFYLCASSENGLSYGYTFGSGTRLTVV.

The rearrangement joins TRBV19 to TRBJ2-7; D is ambiguous. Germline V gene lookup returns CDR1 LNHDA and CDR2 SQIVND (reference sequence). The CDR3 covers 12 residues. Trimming stripped 4 bases from V and 6 bases from J, with 10 bases between. In DNA, the CDR3 is TGTGCCAGTAGTACCCCCCTGGCCGAGCAGTACTTC. It codes for CASSTPLAEQYF. Drawing the rest from reference TRBV19 and TRBJ2-7, the complete variable domain is DGGITQSPKYLFRKEGQNVTLSCEQNLNHDAMYWYRQDPGQGLRLIYYSQIVNDFQKGDIAEGYSVSREKKESFPLTVTSAQKNPTAFYLCASSTPLAEQYFGPGTRLTVT.

This clone was recorded only once. The rearrangement uses TRBV19 and TRBJ2-7; 7 bases match TRBD1. J was trimmed by 0 bases and V by 6 bases; bases with no gene match: 8. CDR1 is LNHDA, CDR2 SQIVND, per germline (reference sequence). The CDR3 has 15 amino acids. The CDR3 sequence is CASRVRDRDSYEQYF. The CDR3 bases are TGTGCCAGTAGGGTTCGCGACAGGGACTCCTACGAGCAGTACTTC.

This clone was picked up a small number of times. The chain employs TRBV6-6 and TRBJ1-2; D remains unclear. Trimming removed 7 bases at V and 4 bases at J, with 16 bases between. CDR1 and CDR2 from the germline V gene are MNHNY and SVGAGI (reference sequence). This CDR3 has 14 amino acids. The CDR3 loop is CASTPTRSSYGYTF. CDR3 DNA sequence: TGTGCCAGCACTCCCACTAGGTCCTCCTATGGCTACACCTTC.

For the CDR3, the DNA is TGTGCCAGCAGTCCCCGACGAGCGGGTGAGGATACGCAGTATTTT. Its translation is CASSPRRAGEDTQYF. This chain uses TRBV6-5 with TRBJ2-3; D possibly corresponds to TRBD2 (6 bases). CDR1 and CDR2 from the germline V gene are MNHEY and SVGAGI. The ends were cut back, 5 bases at V and 6 bases at J, with 18 bases in the middle. The CDR3 runs to 15 residues.

The rearrangement uses TRBV4-1 and TRBJ2-7; tentative D call: TRBD2 (6 bases). The CDR3 covers 15 residues. Germline V CDR1 and CDR2: MGHRA, YSYEKL. V gave up 4 bases and J gave up 3 bases, with 16 bases separating them. This CDR3 is CASSLGGPEIYEQYF. The CDR3 nucleotides are TGCGCCAGCAGCCTTGGAGGGCCAGAGATCTACGAGCAGTACTTC.

The chain joins TRBV30 to TRBJ2-7; 8 bases are a match to TRBD1. The CDR3 consists of 13 residues. Germline trimming cut 7 bases from V and 2 bases from J; bases unmatched to any gene: 7. Germline V gene lookup returns CDR1 GTSNPN and CDR2 SVGIG (reference sequence). The CDR3 protein is CASDRGLTYEQYF. In DNA, the CDR3 is TGTGCCTCCGACAGGGGACTCACCTACGAGCAGTACTTC.

The chain combines TRBV4-1 with TRBJ1-4; no firm D call. The CDR3 length is 14 residues. V was trimmed by 4 bases and J by 5 bases, leaving 11 bases between them. CDR1 MGHRA and CDR2 YSYEKL come from the germline V gene. The chain's CDR3 is CASSRGRGNEKLFF. The CDR3 DNA reads TGCGCCAGCAGCCGAGGCCGAGGAAATGAAAAACTGTTTTTT.

V usage is TRBV18 and J usage is TRBJ1-2, with 7 positions matching TRBD1. The V segment lost 3 bases and the J segment 6 bases; nucleotides outside the gene matches: 13. Germline V gives CDR1 KGHSH, CDR2 LQKENI. The CDR3 spans 16 residues. CDR3 nucleotide sequence: TGTGCCAGCTCACCCTTGAGGGGGCAGGGGGTCGATGGCTACACCTTC. This translates into CASSPLRGQGVDGYTF.

The chain couples TRBV7-6 to TRBJ2-5; D gene ambiguous. The assigned J gene may be wrong: the sequence end matches TRBJ2-7 better. The germline V gene has CDR1 SGHVS and CDR2 FNYEAQ. The CDR3 length is 13 residues. The CDR3 region is CASSSRSSYEQYF. DNA of the CDR3: TGTGCCAGCAGCTCCAGGAGCTCCTACGAGCAGTACTTC.

This rearrangement joins TRBV7-2 to TRBJ2-7; D not resolved. CDR1 and CDR2 from the germline V gene are SGHTA and FQGNSA. V was trimmed by 0 bases and J by 0 bases, leaving 6 bases between them. This CDR3 contains 14 residues. This chain's CDR3 is CASSLAGPSYEQYF. DNA for the CDR3: TGTGCCAGCAGCTTAGCGGGCCCCTCCTACGAGCAGTACTTC.

This chain links TRBV2 with TRBJ2-7; D gene unclear. Germline V CDR1 and CDR2: SNHLY, FYNNEI. This CDR3 has 14 residues. The V end lost 2 bases, the J end lost 0 bases, and 8 bases lay between the germline ends. CDR3 DNA sequence: TGTGCCAGCAGTGAACTTGGGGTCTCCTACGAGCAGTACTTC. The encoded protein is CASSELGVSYEQYF.

The chain is built from TRBV23-1 and TRBJ2-7; D remains ambiguous. TRBV23-1 is assigned to the ORF class and has an uncertain function. The length of the CDR3 is 15 residues. V was pared by 0 bases and J by 6 bases, with 15 bases between. Here the CDR3 DNA reads TGCGCCAGCAGTCAATCCCCGGGCCTGGAAAGCGAGCAGTACTTC. Translating it yields CASSQSPGLESEQYF.

As concerns this clone: One end of the junction fails to match germline, which may point to a read error. The chain couples TRBV20-1 to TRBJ2-2; no definite D call. In germline, CDR1 is DFQATT, CDR2 SNEGSKA (reference sequence). This CDR3 is 9 amino acids long. CDR3 DNA sequence: TGCAGTGCTGGCAAGCGCCCTTGTTTT. It is translated as CSAGKRPCF.

This chain's CDR3 is CASRIAGSSYNEQFF. The DNA for the CDR3 is TGTGCCAGCAGGATAGCGGGGAGCTCCTACAATGAGCAGTTCTTC. The V call is TRBV27, the J call TRBJ2-1, with 8 bases fitting TRBD2. The V segment lost 6 bases and the J segment 0 bases; nucleotides outside the gene matches: 4. The CDR3 covers 15 residues. Germline V gene data show CDR1 as MNHEY and CDR2 as SMNVEV (reference sequence).

The DNA for the CDR3 is TGTGCCAGCAGCTTGGGTGATAGAACAGAGACCCAGTACTTC. Amino acid sequence: CASSLGDRTETQYF. The chain links TRBV7-8 to TRBJ2-5; D remains unclear. This CDR3 spans 14 amino acids. The germline CDR1 and CDR2 sequences are SGHVS and FQNEAQ. V lost 3 bases, J lost 4 bases, and 12 bases lay in between.

The chain is built from TRBV6-1 and TRBJ1-3, with D tentatively TRBD1 (6 bases). V was pared by 5 bases and J by 4 bases, with 15 bases between. This CDR3 has 15 amino acids. Germline-derived CDR1 and CDR2 are MNHNS and SASEGT. The chain's CDR3 is CASSPGQGRGNTIYF. In nucleotides, the CDR3 is TGTGCCAGCAGTCCAGGGCAGGGGAGGGGAAACACCATATATTTT.

This chain connects TRBV4-1 to TRBJ2-1; 13 positions match TRBD2. CDR3 length: 14 amino acids. The V gene end was trimmed by 9 bases and the J gene end by 5 bases; junction bases not matched to a gene: 4. CDR1 and CDR2 from the germline V gene are MGHRA and YSYEKL. The CDR3 DNA sequence: TGCGCCAGTAAACTAGCGGGGGGGGACAATGAGCAGTTCTTC. This encodes CASKLAGGDNEQFF.

The chain employs TRBV30 and TRBJ2-7, with a weak D call TRBD1 (6 bases). In germline, CDR1 is GTSNPN, CDR2 SVGIG (reference sequence). This CDR3 spans 13 amino acids. Between the trimmed V and J ends, which lost 0 bases and 2 bases, there was a span of 8 bases. CDR3 region: CAWSVRTAYEQYF. DNA of the CDR3: TGTGCCTGGAGTGTACGGACAGCCTACGAGCAGTACTTC.

The rearrangement joins TRBV5-5 to TRBJ1-1; D not certain. V lost 0 bases, J lost 5 bases, and 11 bases lay in between. This CDR3 has 14 residues. Germline V gene sequence: CDR1 SGHKS, CDR2 YYEKEE (reference sequence). Here the CDR3 DNA reads TGTGCCAGCAGCTTGGCGGTTGGTGGGACTGAAGCTTTCTTT. Encoded protein: CASSLAVGGTEAFF. Looking up the rest from reference TRBV5-5 and TRBJ1-1 gives the full variable domain: DAGVTQSPTHLIKTRGQQVTLRCSPISGHKSVSWYQQVLGQGPQFIFQYYEKEERGRGNFPDRFSARQFPNYSSELNVNALLLGDSALYLCASSLAVGGTEAFFGQGTRLTVV.

This clone occurred a few times. The genes are TRBV25-1 and TRBJ2-1, with TRBD2 identical over 13 bases. The CDR3 contains 15 residues. Germline assignment: CDR1 MGHDK and CDR2 SYGVNS. The J segment lost 8 bases and the V segment lost 4 bases, leaving 5 bases of the junction unmatched. CDR3 DNA: TGTGCCAGCAGTGGGGGACTAGCGGGGAGCTATGAGCAGTTCTTC. As protein: CASSGGLAGSYEQFF.

J is TRBJ1-2 and V is TRBV4-1, with D possibly TRBD1 on 6 matching bases. CDR1 is MGHRA and CDR2 is YSYEKL in the germline V gene. The CDR3 extends over 15 amino acids. V lost 1 base and J lost 1, with 10 bases in between. The CDR3 loop is CASSQGTDLNYGYTF. The CDR3, as DNA: TGCGCCAGCAGCCAAGGGACAGACCTTAACTATGGCTACACCTTC.

V gene TRBV27 combines with J gene TRBJ2-3, with D perhaps matching TRBD2 (5 bases). V was clipped by 7 bases and J by 0 bases, with 11 bases between them. The CDR3 is 14 residues long. Germline V CDR1 and CDR2: MNHEY, SMNVEV (reference sequence). In DNA, the CDR3 is TGTGCCAGCACCCTCGGGGTTAGCACAGATACGCAGTATTTT. Translated, it gives CASTLGVSTDTQYF.

The chain links TRBV9 to TRBJ2-7; the match to TRBD2 covers 10 bases. Germline V CDR1 and CDR2: SGDLS, YYNGEE. With 4 bases clipped from V and 2 bases from J, the junction kept 12 bases outside the gene matches. This CDR3 is 17 amino acids long. The CDR3 coding sequence is TGTGCCAGCAGCCGAACCTCAATAGCGGGGGGCACCTACGAGCAGTACTTC. Translation gives CASSRTSIAGGTYEQYF.

The chain recombines TRBV2 with TRBJ2-7; D tentatively fits TRBD1 or TRBD2 (5 bases each). The V and J ends lost 0 bases and 3 bases respectively, with 18 bases between them. The CDR3 covers 17 residues. Germline assignment: CDR1 SNHLY and CDR2 FYNNEI. CDR3 bases: TGTGCCAGCAGTGAAGCCTGGCCCGGGGACCACTTCTACGAGCAGTACTTC. Its protein product is CASSEAWPGDHFYEQYF.

This sequence joins TRBV15 and TRBJ2-1; TRBD2 matches at 11 bases. Germline assignment: CDR1 LNHNV and CDR2 YYDKDF (reference sequence). J was trimmed by 13 bases and V by 2 bases; bases with no gene match: 10. CDR3 size: 15 residues. The DNA of the CDR3 is TGTGCCACCAGCAGAATAGCGGGAGGGCCGAAATTTCAGTTCTTC. Its translation: CATSRIAGGPKFQFF. The full variable domain, completed using reference TRBV15 and TRBJ2-1, is DAMVIQNPRYQVTQFGKPVTLSCSQTLNHNVMYWYQQKSSQAPKLLFHYYDKDFNNEADTPDNFQSRRPNTSFCFLDIRSPGLGDTAMYLCATSRIAGGPKFQFFGPGTRLTVL.

The DNA of the CDR3 is TGTGCCATCAGTGACGTCGACTCTGGAAACACCATATATTTT. The encoded protein is CAISDVDSGNTIYF. The rearrangement joins TRBV10-3 to TRBJ1-3; D gene uncertain. The CDR3 has 14 residues. Trimming left V 3 bases short and J 0 bases short, with 6 bases between. CDR1 ENHRY and CDR2 SYGVKD come from the germline V gene.